The subject of this entry is one TCR beta chain. Its specificity is not known. Presence of unique molecular identifiers characterized the TCR beta cDNA libraries. TCRdb independently ran MiXCR on the PCR reads; one entry per CDR3 protein. The data show roughly 620,000 distinct CDR3 sequences, 44% seen once. The data were obtained in a study of post-analysis software for immune sequencing data. Study outcomes and limitations: About five TRBV segments (TRBV5-6, TRBV5-1 and TRBV20-1 among them) occurred more frequently in patients than in controls.

The CDR3 is made up of 16 amino acids. The V end was cut by 7 bases, the J end by 8 bases, with 24 bases between. This sequence joins TRBV12-3 or TRBV12-4 and TRBJ2-1; perhaps TRBD2 as D (6 bases). This TCR was recovered from a girl aged 10 to 17 with multiple sclerosis. Sequencing used blood. In DNA form, the CDR3 reads TGTGCCAGCATCAAGAGCGGGCCCTCAAGCGTCCATGAGCAGTTCTTC. It codes for CASIKSGPSSVHEQFF.